This T cell receptor (beta chain) came from a study of blood T cell repertoires in COVID-19. Study overall: Both acute and convalescent COVID-19 samples were obtained from the United States, Italy and Spain. T cells, B-cell-depleted T cells, or PBMCs provided the cDNA or gDNA that served as material.

The CDR3 is 11 residues long. CDR1 and CDR2 (germline): DFQATT, SNEGSKA (reference sequence). V was cut by 6 bases and J by 6 bases, with 10 bases left in between. The Seattle patients, enrolled during active infection, were followed longitudinally. Authors' methods: Amplification of reference gene primers was used by the study to estimate nucleated cell counts. Repertoires were generated with immunoSEQ multiplex PCR, while TCRdb's copy carries only in-frame clones and drops some. V, J and clone size are taken as reported in that table, and D and trimming were inferred from the DNA itself. The profile shows about 350,000 clones, around nine tenths of them singletons.

The sequence came from a woman in her sixties or seventies with COVID-19, enrolled during active disease. The chain couples TRBV20-1 to TRBJ2-3, with no clear D. Source material: peripheral blood. CDR3 residues: CSAQDGDTQYF. In DNA form, the CDR3 reads TGCAGTGCCCAAGACGGGGATACGCAGTATTTT.